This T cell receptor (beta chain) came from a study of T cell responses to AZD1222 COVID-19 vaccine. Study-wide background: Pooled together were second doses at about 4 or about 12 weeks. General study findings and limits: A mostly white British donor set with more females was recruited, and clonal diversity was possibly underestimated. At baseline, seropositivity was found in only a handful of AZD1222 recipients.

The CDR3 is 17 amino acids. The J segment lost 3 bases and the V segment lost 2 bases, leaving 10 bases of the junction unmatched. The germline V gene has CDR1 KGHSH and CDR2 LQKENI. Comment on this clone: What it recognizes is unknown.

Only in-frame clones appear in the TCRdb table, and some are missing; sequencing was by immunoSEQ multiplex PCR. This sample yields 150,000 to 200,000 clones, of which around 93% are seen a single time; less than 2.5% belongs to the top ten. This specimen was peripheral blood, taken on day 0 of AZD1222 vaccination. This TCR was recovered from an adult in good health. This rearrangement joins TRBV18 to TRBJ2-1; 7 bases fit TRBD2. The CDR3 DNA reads TGTGCCAGCTCACCAGTCGAGTCGCGGGGGTACTACAATGAGCAGTTCTTC. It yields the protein CASSPVESRGYYNEQFF.